These 22 T cell receptor beta chains share one sample of origin, sequenced in a study of cytomegalovirus exposure and HLA in healthy donors. Vbeta (60) and Jbeta (13) primers were used in the PCR. TCRdb's table, derived via immunoSEQ multiplex PCR, lists solely in-frame clones and lacks some. The top ten hold around 1.6% of the sample, which has 140,000 or so clones, 65% to 80% seen once. Specimen: PBMCs. The receptor source for this set is a woman aged 25 to 39 in good health and CMV-seronegative.

This clone has just a few counts. V usage is TRBV18 and J usage is TRBJ2-1; 7 nucleotides match TRBD1. The CDR3 runs 17 residues. Germline CDR1 reads KGHSH; CDR2 reads LQKENI. The V and J ends lost 6 bases and 8 bases, in that order; junction bases with no gene match: 19. The DNA of the CDR3 is TGTGCCAGCTCGATGGCCCCACAGGGGATGGAGTGGGATGAGCAGTTCTTC. It codes for CASSMAPQGMEWDEQFF.

The V gene is TRBV30, the J gene TRBJ1-1; possible D gene TRBD1, 5 bases. Trimming removed 0 bases at V and 11 bases at J, with 13 bases between. From germline, CDR1 is GTSNPN and CDR2 SVGIG (reference sequence). This CDR3 region has 12 residues. The CDR3 spells CAWSVQRGSAFF. The CDR3 nucleotides read TGTGCCTGGAGTGTACAAAGGGGTTCGGCTTTCTTT.

The V and J genes are TRBV25-1 and TRBJ2-3; 13 nucleotides line up with TRBD2. CDR3 size: 17 residues. Trimming took 1 base from V and 11 from J; bases not matched to a gene: 12. CDR1 and CDR2 (germline): MGHDK, SYGVNS. CDR3 region: CASSEFGLAGDGGGQYF. As DNA, the CDR3 is TGTGCCAGCAGTGAATTCGGACTAGCGGGAGATGGGGGTGGGCAGTATTTT.

V gene TRBV6-5 combines with J gene TRBJ2-7; TRBD1 might be the D (5 bases). V was cut by 0 bases and J by 1 base, with 10 bases left in between. Germline lookup yields CDR1 MNHEY and CDR2 SVGAGI. The length of the CDR3 is 15 residues. CDR3 sequence (DNA): TGTGCCAGCAGTTACTCGACAGACCGTTCCTACGAGCAGTACTTC. Protein product: CASSYSTDRSYEQYF.

This clone occurred once. The CDR3 spells CASSFSAGYGYTF. The DNA of the CDR3 is TGTGCCAGCAGTTTTTCGGCGGGGTATGGCTACACCTTC. This chain links TRBV28 with TRBJ1-2, with D uncertain. The V end lost 3 bases, the J end lost 5 bases, and 10 bases lay between the germline ends. The CDR3 is 13 amino acids. CDR1 MDHEN and CDR2 SYDVKM come from the germline V gene.

J is TRBJ2-7 and V is TRBV18, with TRBD1 identical over 10 bases. The junction had 4 bases not matched to a gene; V was cut back by 3 bases and J by 2 bases. There are 15 residues in the CDR3. Germline lookup yields CDR1 KGHSH and CDR2 LQKENI. CDR3 sequence reads: CASSPPGQGPYEQYF. The CDR3 DNA follows: TGTGCCAGCTCACCTCCGGGACAGGGGCCCTACGAGCAGTACTTC.

This chain uses TRBV2 with TRBJ2-1, with 11 nucleotides matching TRBD1. V lost 7 bases and J lost 9; bases outside the gene matches: 11. The CDR3 consists of 15 residues. In germline, CDR1 is SNHLY, CDR2 FYNNEI. This CDR3 reads CASTRTGTGGFEQFF. DNA for the CDR3: TGTGCCAGCACCCGGACCGGGACAGGGGGTTTTGAGCAGTTCTTC.

DNA for the CDR3: TGTGCCAGCAGTGAAGAAGGTCACGGGAGGGGCTACAATGAGCAGTTCTTC. This encodes CASSEEGHGRGYNEQFF. The chain recombines TRBV2 with TRBJ2-1, with 8 bases lining up with TRBD2. The CDR3 runs 17 residues. The germline CDR1 and CDR2 sequences are SNHLY and FYNNEI. With V trimmed by 1 base and J by 3 bases, 8 bases remained unmatched.

This clone was counted only a few times. The chain employs TRBV29-1 and TRBJ2-1; 9 bases are shared with TRBD2. Germline V gene data show CDR1 as SQVTM and CDR2 as ANQGSEA. This CDR3 region has 16 residues. With V trimmed by 6 bases and J by 12 bases, 21 bases remained unmatched. CDR3 coding DNA: TGCAGCGTCTCACGGACTAGCGTGGGGGCCGGTAGTCGGCAGTTCTTC. Protein: CSVSRTSVGAGSRQFF.

This rearrangement joins TRBV2 to TRBJ2-7, with 8 bases aligning to TRBD1. V shed 4 bases and J 5 bases; nucleotides not matched to a gene: 4. Germline V gene lookup returns CDR1 SNHLY and CDR2 FYNNEI. The CDR3 is 13 amino acids. DNA of the CDR3: TGTGCCAGCAGTGGGACAGGGCCTCACGAGCAGTACGTC. Its protein product is CASSGTGPHEQYV.

The chain carries TRBV21-1 and TRBJ2-7; the tabulated D call, TRBD2, remains unverified against the DNA. TRBV21-1 counts as a pseudogene. CDR3 size: 15 residues. The CDR3 nucleotides read TGTGCCAGCAGCGGGACTGCGAATAGCTCCTACGAGCAGTACGTC. Encoded protein: CASSGTANSSYEQYV.

This clone has a single count. The chain employs TRBV7-3 and TRBJ2-2; 8 bases agree with TRBD2. CDR1 and CDR2 (germline): SGHTA, FQGTGA. The CDR3 covers 15 residues. The V segment lost 5 bases and the J segment 1 base; nucleotides outside the gene matches: 3. The CDR3 nucleotides are TGTGCCAGCAGCCGGACTAGCAGGAACACCGGGGAGCTGTTTTTT. It is translated as CASSRTSRNTGELFF.

The chain combines TRBV7-2 with TRBJ2-1, with D maybe TRBD2 (5 bases). The CDR3 is 15 amino acids. V gave up 1 base and J gave up 4 bases, with 11 bases separating them. CDR1 SGHTA and CDR2 FQGNSA come from the germline V gene. DNA for the CDR3: TGTGCCAGCAGCTTAGACCCTAGCAGTTACAATGAGCAGTTCTTC. It codes for CASSLDPSSYNEQFF.

The chain has TRBV28 and TRBJ1-5, with TRBD1 as a possible D gene (5 bases). Germline lookup yields CDR1 MDHEN and CDR2 SYDVKM. CDR3 length equals 14 residues. The V end was cut by 3 bases, the J end by 4 bases, with 10 bases between. In nucleotides, the CDR3 is TGTGCCAGCAGTTTTCGACAGTTTAATCAGCCCCAGCATTTT. Translation: CASSFRQFNQPQHF.

The V gene is TRBV2, the J gene TRBJ1-5; 8 bases fit TRBD1. The V segment lost 6 bases and the J segment 5 bases; nucleotides outside the gene matches: 6. This CDR3 region has 14 residues. The germline gives CDR1 SNHLY, CDR2 FYNNEI. Here the CDR3 DNA reads TGTGCCAGCAGACAGACAGGGGCGGATCAGCCCCAGCATTTT. It translates to CASRQTGADQPQHF.

The V and J genes are TRBV5-6 and TRBJ2-7, with D perhaps TRBD2 (5 bases). This CDR3 has 11 residues. Per the germline V gene, CDR1 is SGHDT and CDR2 is YYEEEE. V was cut by 3 bases and J by 9 bases, with 10 bases left in between. CDR3 amino acids: CASSYGERQYF. The CDR3 nucleotides read TGTGCCAGCAGCTATGGGGAGAGGCAGTACTTC.

This clone has just one count. CDR3 in DNA: TGTGCCAGCTCACCACCGCGAGGGGAGGGGACGCAGTATTTT. It translates to CASSPPRGEGTQYF. This chain links TRBV18 with TRBJ2-3, with 7 bases that match TRBD2. The CDR3 length is 14 residues. Germline V gives CDR1 KGHSH, CDR2 LQKENI. Trimming cost V 0 bases and J 9 bases; bases outside gene matches: 6.

The chain uses TRBV2 and TRBJ1-4, with D possibly being TRBD1 (6 bases). The germline CDR1 and CDR2 sequences are SNHLY and FYNNEI. V lost 3 bases to trimming and J lost 8 bases, with 13 bases between them. There are 14 residues in the CDR3. The CDR3 DNA follows: TGTGCCAGCAGTGACTGGACAGTGGGGGAAAAACTGTTTTTT. As protein: CASSDWTVGEKLFF.

The V gene is TRBV19, the J gene TRBJ1-5; D is unresolved. Trimming left V 9 bases short and J 5 bases short, with 23 bases between. The CDR3 consists of 16 residues. Germline CDR1 is LNHDA and CDR2 is SQIVND (reference sequence). The DNA for the CDR3 is TGTGCCAGCATAGGGTCGGCGGGGAGGGAACATCAGCCCCAGCATTTT. This codes for CASIGSAGREHQPQHF.

V usage is TRBV19 and J usage is TRBJ1-1, with a possible D match to TRBD1 (6 bases). CDR3 length equals 15 residues. Germline V gene sequence: CDR1 LNHDA, CDR2 SQIVND (reference sequence). V gave up 6 bases and J gave up 4 bases, with 18 bases separating them. This chain's CDR3 is CASSVTGIYGTEAFF. The CDR3 DNA follows: TGTGCCAGTAGCGTAACAGGGATATATGGCACTGAAGCTTTCTTT.

Worth noting for this clone: Germline is not matched at one junction end, which may reflect a read error. The gene calls are TRBV7-9 and TRBJ1-2; D is perhaps TRBD1 (5 bases). This CDR3 is built from 14 residues. CDR1 is SEHNR, CDR2 FQNEAQ, per germline (reference sequence). CDR3 amino acids: CSSSAQSGGLGYTF. The CDR3 bases are TGTTCCAGCAGCGCACAGTCGGGGGGGTTAGGCTACACCTTC.

This rearrangement joins TRBV7-9 to TRBJ2-1; possible D gene TRBD2, 5 bases. Trimming took off 2 bases at V and 5 bases at J, with 7 bases between the two ends. Germline V gene data show CDR1 as SEHNR and CDR2 as FQNEAQ (reference sequence). This CDR3 contains 13 residues. In DNA, the CDR3 is TGTGCCAGCAGCTTATACGGGGACAATGAGCAGTTCTTC. Translating it yields CASSLYGDNEQFF.